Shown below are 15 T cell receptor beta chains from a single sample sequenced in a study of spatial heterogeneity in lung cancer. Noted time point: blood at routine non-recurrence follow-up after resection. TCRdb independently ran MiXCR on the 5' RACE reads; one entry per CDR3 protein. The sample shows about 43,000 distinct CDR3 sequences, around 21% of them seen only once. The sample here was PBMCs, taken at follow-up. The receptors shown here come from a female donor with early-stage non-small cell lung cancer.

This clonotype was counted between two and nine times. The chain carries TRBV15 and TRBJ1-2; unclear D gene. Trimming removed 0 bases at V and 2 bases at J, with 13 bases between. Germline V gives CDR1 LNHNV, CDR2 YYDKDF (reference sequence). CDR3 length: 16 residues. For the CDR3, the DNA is TGTGCCACCAGCAGAGAGCTGGAACACCTCAACTATGGCTACACCTTC. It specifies CATSRELEHLNYGYTF.

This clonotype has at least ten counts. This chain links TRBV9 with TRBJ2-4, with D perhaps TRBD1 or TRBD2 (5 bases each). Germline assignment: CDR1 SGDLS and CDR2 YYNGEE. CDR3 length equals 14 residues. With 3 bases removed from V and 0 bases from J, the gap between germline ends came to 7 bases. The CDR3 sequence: CASSAGLAKNIQYF. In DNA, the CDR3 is TGTGCCAGCAGCGCGGGGCTAGCCAAAAACATTCAGTACTTC.

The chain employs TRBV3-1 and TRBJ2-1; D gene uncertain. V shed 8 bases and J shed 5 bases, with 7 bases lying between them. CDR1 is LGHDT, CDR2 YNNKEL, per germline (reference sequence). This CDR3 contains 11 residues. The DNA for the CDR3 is TGTGCCAGCCTCGGCAACAATGAGCAGTTCTTC. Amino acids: CASLGNNEQFF.

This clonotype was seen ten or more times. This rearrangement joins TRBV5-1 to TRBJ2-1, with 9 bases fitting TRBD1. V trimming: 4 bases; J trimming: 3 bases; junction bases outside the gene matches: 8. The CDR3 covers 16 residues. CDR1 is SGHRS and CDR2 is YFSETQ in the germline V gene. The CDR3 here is CASSISGTGSYNEQFF. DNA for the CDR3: TGCGCCAGCAGCATATCCGGGACAGGGAGCTACAATGAGCAGTTCTTC.

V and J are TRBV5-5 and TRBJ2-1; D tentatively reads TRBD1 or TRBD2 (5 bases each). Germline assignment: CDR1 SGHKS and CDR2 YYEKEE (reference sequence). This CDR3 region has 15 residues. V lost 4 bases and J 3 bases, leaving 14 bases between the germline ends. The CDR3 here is CASSQGLGSYNEQFF. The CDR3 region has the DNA TGTGCCAGCAGCCAGGGTCTAGGGAGCTACAATGAGCAGTTCTTC.

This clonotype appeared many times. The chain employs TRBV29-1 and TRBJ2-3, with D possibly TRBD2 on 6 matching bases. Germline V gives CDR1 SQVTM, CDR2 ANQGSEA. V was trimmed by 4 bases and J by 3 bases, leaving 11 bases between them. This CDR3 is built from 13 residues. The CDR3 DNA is TGCAGCGTTGTAGTGGGAGGAACAGATACGCAGTATTTT. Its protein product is CSVVVGGTDTQYF.

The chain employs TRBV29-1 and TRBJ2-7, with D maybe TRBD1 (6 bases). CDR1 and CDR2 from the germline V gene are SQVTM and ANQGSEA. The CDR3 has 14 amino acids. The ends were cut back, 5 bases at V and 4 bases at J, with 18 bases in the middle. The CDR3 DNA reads TGCAGCGTTTCCCAAGGGAGTGGGACATACGAGCAGTACTTC. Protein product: CSVSQGSGTYEQYF.

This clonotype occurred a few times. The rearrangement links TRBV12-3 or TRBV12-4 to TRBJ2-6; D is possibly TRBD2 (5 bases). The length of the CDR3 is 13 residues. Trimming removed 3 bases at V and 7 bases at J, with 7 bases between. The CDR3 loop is CASSFEGANVLTF. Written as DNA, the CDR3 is TGTGCCAGCAGTTTTGAGGGTGCCAACGTCCTGACTTTC.

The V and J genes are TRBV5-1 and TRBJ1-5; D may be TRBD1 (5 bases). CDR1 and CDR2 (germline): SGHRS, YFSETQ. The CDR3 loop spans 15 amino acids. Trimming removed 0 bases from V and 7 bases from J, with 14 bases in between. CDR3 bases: TGCGCCAGCAGCTTGGACTTTGGAGGGGAACAGCCCCAGCATTTT. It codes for CASSLDFGGEQPQHF.

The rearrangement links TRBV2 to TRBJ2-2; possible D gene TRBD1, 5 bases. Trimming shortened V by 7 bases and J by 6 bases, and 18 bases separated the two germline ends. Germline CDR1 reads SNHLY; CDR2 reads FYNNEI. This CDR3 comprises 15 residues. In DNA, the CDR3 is TGTGCCAGCACTGGGCAGGGTGTATGGTCCGGGGAGCTGTTTTTT. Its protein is CASTGQGVWSGELFF.

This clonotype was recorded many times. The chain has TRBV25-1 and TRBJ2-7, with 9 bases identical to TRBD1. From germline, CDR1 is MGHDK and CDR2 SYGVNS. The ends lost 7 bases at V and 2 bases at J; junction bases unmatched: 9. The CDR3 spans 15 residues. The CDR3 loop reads CASNDATGGPYEQYF. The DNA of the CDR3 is TGTGCCAGCAACGACGCGACAGGGGGTCCCTACGAGCAGTACTTC.

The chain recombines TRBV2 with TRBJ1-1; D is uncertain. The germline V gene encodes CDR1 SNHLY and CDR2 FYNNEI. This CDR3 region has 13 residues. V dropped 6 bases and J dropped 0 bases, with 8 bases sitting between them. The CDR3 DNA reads TGTGCCAGCAGGGTTTACATGAACACTGAAGCTTTCTTT. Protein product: CASRVYMNTEAFF.

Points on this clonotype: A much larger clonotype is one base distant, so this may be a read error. The CDR3 sequence: CVSSGTGGGNQPQHF. CDR3 in DNA: TGTGTCAGTAGCGGGACAGGGGGTGGCAATCAGCCCCAGCATTTT. The chain uses TRBV19 and TRBJ1-5, with 11 positions matching TRBD1. CDR3 length equals 15 residues. CDR1 LNHDA and CDR2 SQIVND come from the germline V gene (reference sequence).

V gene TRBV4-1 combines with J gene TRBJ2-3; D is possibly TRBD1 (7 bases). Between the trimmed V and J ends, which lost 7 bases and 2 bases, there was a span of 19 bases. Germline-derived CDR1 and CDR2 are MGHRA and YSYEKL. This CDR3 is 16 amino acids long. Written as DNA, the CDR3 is TGCGCCAGCAAACCAGGGGGGACCCGGCTCACAGATACGCAGTATTTT. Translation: CASKPGGTRLTDTQYF.

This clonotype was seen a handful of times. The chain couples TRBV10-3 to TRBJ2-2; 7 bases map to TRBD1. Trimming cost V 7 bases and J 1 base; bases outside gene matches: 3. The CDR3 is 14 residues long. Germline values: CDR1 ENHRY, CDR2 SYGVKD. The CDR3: CAITRQGNTGELFF. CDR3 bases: TGTGCCATCACCAGACAGGGGAACACCGGGGAGCTGTTTTTT.